Given below is one T cell receptor (beta chain) in context. The data were taken from a study of blood T cell repertoires in COVID-19. The CDR3 has 13 residues. Trimming left V 4 bases short and J 6 bases short, with 11 bases between. From germline, CDR1 is SNHLY and CDR2 FYNNEI. The method was immunoSEQ multiplex PCR; TCRdb's version includes in-frame clones alone and lacks a portion of them. Of about 130,000 clones detected, approximately 80% appear once; the ten largest clones hold about 3%. The clonotype comes from a woman of 80 years or more with acute or convalescent COVID-19. J is TRBJ2-3 and V is TRBV2; D is uncertain. The sequenced sample was peripheral blood. CDR3 in DNA: TGTGCCAGCAGTGGGTTGAGATCGGATACGCAGTATTTT. The encoded protein is CASSGLRSDTQYF.